A few counts support the clone carrying this T cell receptor (beta chain). The repertoire was sequenced with immunoSEQ multiplex PCR; TCRdb's copy has only in-frame clones and lacks some. This sample has 250,000 to 300,000 clones, with 86% found just once. The junction had 10 bases not matched to a gene; V was cut back by 2 bases and J by 12 bases. The germline V gene encodes CDR1 SGHKS and CDR2 YYEKEE (reference sequence). The length of the CDR3 is 13 residues. This record belongs to a study of cytomegalovirus exposure and HLA in healthy donors. The source is a woman younger than 35 in good health and CMV-seronegative. V and J are TRBV5-5 and TRBJ2-7; 8 bases agree with TRBD2. The sample was PBMCs. CDR3 loop: CASSLREGRTLYF. The CDR3 bases are TGTGCCAGCAGCTTACGGGAGGGGCGTACGCTGTACTTC.